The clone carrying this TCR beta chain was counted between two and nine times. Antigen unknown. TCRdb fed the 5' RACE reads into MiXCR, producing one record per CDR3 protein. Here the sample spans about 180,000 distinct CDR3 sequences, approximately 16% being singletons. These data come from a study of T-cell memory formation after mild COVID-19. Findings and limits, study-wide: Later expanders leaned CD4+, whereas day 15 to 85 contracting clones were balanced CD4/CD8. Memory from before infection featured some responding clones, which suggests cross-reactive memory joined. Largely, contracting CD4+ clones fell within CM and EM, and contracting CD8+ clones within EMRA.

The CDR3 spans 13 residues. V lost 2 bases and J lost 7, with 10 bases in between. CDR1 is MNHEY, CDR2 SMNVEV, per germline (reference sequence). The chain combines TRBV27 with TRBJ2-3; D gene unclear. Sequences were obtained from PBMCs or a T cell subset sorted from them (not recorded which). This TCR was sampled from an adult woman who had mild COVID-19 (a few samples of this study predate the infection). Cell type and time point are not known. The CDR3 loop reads CASSLRVTYTQYF. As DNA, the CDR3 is TGTGCCAGCAGTTTAAGGGTCACGTATACGCAGTATTTT.